Described below is a single TCR beta chain sequence and its context. Its binding antigen is unknown. No base quality information exists; no much larger clone differs at one position. Using the deep immunoSEQ assay, multiplex PCR amplified TCR CDR3 regions from genomic DNA. Extracted genomic DNA from each cell subset was distributed evenly across all wells of several immunoSEQ 96-well plates, and each plate was treated as a replicate. For sorted subsets, each replicate PCR was loaded with approximately 190 ng genomic DNA, equivalent to 25,000 to 35,000 T cell genomes. Purified libraries were measured with a Qubit 3.0 fluorometer, size-checked on a Bioanalyzer 2100, and measured again with the KAPA Library Quantification kit. Each immunoSEQ 96-well plate was sequenced on its own single-read 150-cycle Illumina NextSeq 550 flow cell. Processing in the source paper ran as follows. Because the immunoSEQ output included only junctional sequences and no quality scores, the filtering could not be the same as the filtering used for full-length reads. To assign V/J genes and CDR3, sequences were annotated against IMGT germline references using PyIR, a Python wrapper for IgBLAST v1.9. Reads with weak V/J assignments (E-value above 1e-6), missing CDR3, stop codons, out-of-frame junctions, or ambiguous translated residues were removed. V3J clonotypes were defined by identical inferred V gene, J gene, and CDR3 amino acid sequence. Percentage overlap between repertoires was computed as shared unique clonotypes divided by the size of the smaller repertoire. Richness of each repertoire was evaluated using RTK rarefaction, the Chao1 estimator, and Recon v2.1 estimates of unobserved clonotypes. Generation probabilities for all TCRbeta clonotypes obtained by the gDNA method from a handful of donors were computed using OLGA. This immuneACCESS table, as held by TCRdb, lists in-frame sequences with V and J called but not all clones. Of the missing ones, under half trace to an unresolved V gene in checked studies; the others have no known cause. The V and J calls and clone size were taken over from that table, and D and trimming were inferred from the DNA. A total of over 850,000 clones appear in this sample, more than 75% of them only once. Under 0.8% of the sample goes to the ten largest clones.

Spanning cysteine to phenylalanine, the CDR3 consists of 12 amino acids. Only the CDR3 DNA is retained, 36 bases long and in frame from the first base. Trimming takes 1 base from V and 7 bases from J, and the germline ends sit 7 bases apart. CDR1 GTSNPN and CDR2 SVGIG are derived from the germline V gene (reference sequence). This specimen belongs to a study of shared clonotypes between healthy human individuals (dated by TCRdb to 2019 to 2021). In terms of the full investigation: Three men and two women, aged 18 to 49 years, made up the cohort. Per donor, three plates each were used for CD4 naive and CD4 memory, two for CD8 naive, and one for CD8 memory. Leukapheresis yielded between about 0.94 and 9.5 billion PBMCs per donor. Libraries were prepared and TCR repertoires were sequenced by different laboratories using diverse techniques, in order to increase sequencing depth and limit assay-specific biases. Blood TCR repertoires of about five healthy adults were deeply sequenced to estimate repertoire size and the extent of clonotype sharing between individuals. The paper's findings and limits, for the study overall: Sampling was restricted to blood, and TCR repertoires in tissue are likely to differ from TCR repertoires in blood. Pairwise subsampling led to the expectation that sequencing depth would affect the degree of clonotype sharing among donors. Across a few donors, approximately 4.9% of naive CD4, approximately 3.6% of naive CD8, 2.3% of memory CD4, and over 0.35% of memory CD8 clonotypes were shared. Naive subsets generally had larger estimated clonotype richness than memory subsets. Because the study included only a small number of donors, the genetic and exposure-history diversity represented was limited. Clonotypes shared by all four sorted-subset donors showed higher generation probabilities than non-shared clonotypes. Even with the large sequencing depth, rarefaction of the sorted-subset datasets indicated that sequencing was incomplete.

The donors were healthy, HIV-negative adults with no recently reported acute infections or vaccinations. Every donor was a Caucasian adult living in Nashville, Tennessee, USA. Magnetic negative selection was used to enrich CD4+ T cells, after which naive cells were positively selected on CD45RA and the negative fraction became the memory subset. After blood collection by leukapheresis, PBMCs were isolated using Ficoll-Histopaque density gradient centrifugation and then cryopreserved in the vapor phase of liquid nitrogen. Purity and quantity of every magnetically sorted T cell population were checked by analytical flow cytometry. Genomic DNA was isolated from every sorted fraction and measured by UV absorbance on a Nanodrop 2000c.

The rearranged segments are TRBV30 and TRBJ2-2, with no D gene named confidently. The sample comprised memory CD4+ T cells from PBMCs. The cell subset or site label corresponds to: CD45RA-negative fraction. The receptor was isolated from a man between 18 and 29 years old in good health. Some clones in this sample may be carry-over from other donors' samples. The DNA reads TGTGCCTGGAGTGCAAGCCACGGGGAGCTGTTTTTT. Translated, it gives CAWSASHGELFF.